A single sample gave rise to the 11 T cell receptor beta chains below, sequenced in a study of long-term antiretroviral therapy in people with HIV. At survey level, the immunoSEQ assay was run in its v3.0 version. Libraries were prepared by immunoSEQ multiplex PCR; TCRdb keeps only in-frame clonotypes and omits some of them. The repertoire holds roughly 20,000 clones, with 65% to 80% as singletons. Here the sequenced sample was unsorted PBMCs, taken 0.5 years before starting antiretroviral therapy. The source is a man between 18 and 29 years old with HIV.

Written as DNA, the CDR3 is TGCGCCAGCAGTGATCAGGGGCAGGGGGCGGCAGGTCCCCTCCACTTT. Protein: CASSDQGQGAAGPLHF. The chain recombines TRBV10-1 with TRBJ1-6, with 8 bases that match TRBD1. CDR1 WNHNN and CDR2 SYGVQD come from the germline V gene (reference sequence). The CDR3 contains 16 residues. Trimming removed 3 bases from V and 13 bases from J; junction bases left unmatched: 14.

This clone was detected only once. The V call is TRBV29-1, the J call TRBJ2-7; the D gene is possibly TRBD2 (5 bases). V lost 6 bases, J lost 2 bases, and 14 bases lay in between. From germline, CDR1 is SQVTM and CDR2 ANQGSEA. The CDR3 contains 13 residues. CDR3 sequence (DNA): TGCAGCGTAAGCGGCCGCGAGCCCTACGAGCAGTACTTC. Its translation: CSVSGREPYEQYF.

The rearrangement joins TRBV11-3 to TRBJ1-1, with 7 positions matching TRBD1. Germline loops: CDR1 SGHNT, CDR2 YENEEA. This CDR3 region has 19 residues. The trim removed 6 bases at V and 0 bases at J, leaving 19 bases unmatched. The CDR3 DNA sequence: TGTGCCAGCAGGGGGTATTCAGGTTGGGACAGCATCATGAACACTGAAGCTTTCTTT. Translated, it gives CASRGYSGWDSIMNTEAFF.

This sequence joins TRBV7-9 and TRBJ1-2; 10 positions agree with TRBD1. This CDR3 is built from 15 residues. The germline gives CDR1 SEHNR, CDR2 FQNEAQ (reference sequence). The junction had 9 bases not matched to a gene; V was cut back by 3 bases and J by 8 bases. This CDR3 reads CASSFPDRGQEGYTF. The DNA of the CDR3 is TGTGCCAGCAGCTTCCCTGACAGGGGGCAGGAAGGCTACACCTTC.

CDR3 region: CALPHHNEQFF. CDR3 sequence (DNA): TGTGCCCTCCCCCACCATAATGAGCAGTTCTTC. The V call is TRBV7-2, the J call TRBJ2-1, with D unresolved. Trimming removed 11 bases from V and 7 bases from J, with 12 bases in between. The CDR3 runs to 11 residues. Germline V gives CDR1 SGHTA, CDR2 FQGNSA.

The chain carries TRBV5-5 and TRBJ2-2; D uncertain. Deletions cut 3 bases from V and 7 bases from J, with 22 bases between. CDR3 size: 17 residues. Germline V lookup: CDR1 SGHKS, CDR2 YYEKEE (reference sequence). Here the CDR3 reads CASSSSPVLSVGGELFF. CDR3 nucleotide sequence: TGTGCCAGCAGCTCCTCCCCGGTCCTATCGGTGGGCGGGGAGCTGTTTTTT.

The chain joins TRBV29-1 to TRBJ2-2; 12 nucleotides agree with TRBD2. Germline CDR1 and CDR2: SQVTM and ANQGSEA. This CDR3 region has 16 residues. Trimming cost V 7 bases and J 2 bases; bases outside gene matches: 8. CDR3 sequence: CSAPTSGGSNTGELFF. In DNA, the CDR3 is TGCAGCGCCCCGACTAGCGGGGGTTCTAACACCGGGGAGCTGTTTTTT.

The genes are TRBV4-3 and TRBJ1-5; a weak D match, TRBD1 (5 bases). Germline values: CDR1 LGHNA, CDR2 YSLEER. This CDR3 contains 15 residues. The germline V and J ends were trimmed by 4 bases and 0 bases, with 10 bases remaining between them. The DNA of the CDR3 is TGCGCCAGCAGCCGCAGGGCCTATAGCAATCAGCCCCAGCATTTT. It codes for CASSRRAYSNQPQHF.

This clone was counted a few times. The chain links TRBV14 to TRBJ1-5; D remains ambiguous. V was clipped by 11 bases and J by 4 bases, with 15 bases between them. Germline V gene data show CDR1 as SGHDN and CDR2 as FVKESK. The CDR3 totals 13 residues. In nucleotides, the CDR3 is TGTGCCCAGAAACCACCAAGGAATCAGCCCCAGCATTTT. This gives the protein CAQKPPRNQPQHF. The full variable domain, with the rest looked up from reference TRBV14 and TRBJ1-5, is EAGVTQFPSHSVIEKGQTVTLRCDPISGHDNLYWYRRVMGKEIKFLLHFVKESKQDESGMPNNRFLAERTGGTYSTLKVQPAELEDSGVYFCAQKPPRNQPQHFGDGTRLSIL.

This clone was counted once. This chain uses TRBV12-5 with TRBJ1-1, with TRBD1 identical over 7 bases. CDR1 is LGHNT and CDR2 is FRNRAP in the germline V gene. The CDR3 loop spans 15 amino acids. V dropped 3 bases and J dropped 4; count of bases not matched to a gene: 8. CDR3 DNA: TGTGCTAGTGGTTTCGGCGCAGGGGGGGTCACTGAAGCTTTCTTT. This sequence encodes CASGFGAGGVTEAFF. The whole variable domain, remainder taken from reference TRBV12-5 and TRBJ1-1, is DARVTQTPRHKVTEMGQEVTMRCQPILGHNTVFWYRQTMMQGLELLAYFRNRAPLDDSGMPKDRFSAEMPDATLATLKIQPSEPRDSAVYFCASGFGAGGVTEAFFGQGTRLTVV.

The rearrangement joins TRBV27 to TRBJ2-7; maybe TRBD2 (6 bases). V was shortened by 1 base and J by 6 bases, with 10 bases between the two germline ends. The germline V gene has CDR1 MNHEY and CDR2 SMNVEV (reference sequence). CDR3 length: 13 residues. The CDR3 sequence is CASSLWGVSEQYF. The CDR3 nucleotides read TGTGCCAGCAGTTTATGGGGGGTGAGCGAGCAGTACTTC.